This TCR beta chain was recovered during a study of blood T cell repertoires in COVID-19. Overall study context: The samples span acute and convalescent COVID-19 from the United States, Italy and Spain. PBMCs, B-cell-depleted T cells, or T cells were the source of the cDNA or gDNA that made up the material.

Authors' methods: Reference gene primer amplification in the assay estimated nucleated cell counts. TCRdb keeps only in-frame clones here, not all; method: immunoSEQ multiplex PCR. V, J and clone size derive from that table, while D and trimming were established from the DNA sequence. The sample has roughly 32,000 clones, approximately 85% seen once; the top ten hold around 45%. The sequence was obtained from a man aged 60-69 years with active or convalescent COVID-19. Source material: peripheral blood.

The chain's CDR3 is CASSSPSGTGELFF. For the CDR3, the DNA is TGTGCCAGCAGCTCCCCTAGCGGGACCGGGGAGCTGTTTTTT. This chain links TRBV5-4 with TRBJ2-2, with 8 bases fitting TRBD2. Trimming removed 3 bases from V and 5 bases from J; junction bases left unmatched: 3. Looked up from germline, CDR1 is SGHNT and CDR2 is YYREEE (reference sequence). The CDR3 loop spans 14 amino acids.